These 32 T cell receptor beta chains were all obtained from the same sample, sequenced in a study of sequential checkpoint blockade in melanoma. Indicated treatment: randomized to nivolumab then ipilimumab (arm A) or the reverse (arm B). TCRdb keeps only in-frame clones here, not all; method: immunoSEQ multiplex PCR. Of 35,000 to 40,000 clones listed, about 88% are singletons. This specimen consisted of CD8+ T cells sorted from blood (inferred from file names), obtained from a patient given nivolumab and ipilimumab in sequence. The origin of the receptors is a human donor with melanoma.

V usage is TRBV30 and J usage is TRBJ1-1; D remains ambiguous. Deletions cut 8 bases from V and 3 bases from J, with 13 bases between. The CDR3 runs to 12 residues. Germline V gives CDR1 GTSNPN, CDR2 SVGIG (reference sequence). This CDR3 is CALGEGYTEAFF. As DNA, the CDR3 is TGTGCCCTAGGCGAGGGATACACTGAAGCTTTCTTT.

This clone appeared a single time. The chain combines TRBV5-6 with TRBJ1-3; unclear D gene. CDR3 length equals 12 residues. V was shortened by 0 bases and J by 10 bases, with 8 bases between the two germline ends. CDR1 is SGHDT, CDR2 YYEEEE, per germline. CDR3: CASSLARGTIYF. For the CDR3, the DNA is TGTGCCAGCAGCTTGGCCCGGGGAACCATATATTTT.

This clone was seen a single time. The chain uses TRBV7-9 and TRBJ1-5; the match to TRBD1 covers 7 bases. The CDR3 is 15 amino acids. Trimming took 5 bases from V and 3 from J; bases not matched to a gene: 7. Germline lookup yields CDR1 SEHNR and CDR2 FQNEAQ (reference sequence). The chain's CDR3 is CASSARQGDNQPQHF. The CDR3 region has the DNA TGTGCCAGCAGCGCCCGACAGGGCGACAATCAGCCCCAGCATTTT.

The chain links TRBV9 to TRBJ2-5; 8 nucleotides line up with TRBD2. The junction had 3 bases not matched to a gene; V was cut back by 4 bases and J by 1 base. Germline values: CDR1 SGDLS, CDR2 YYNGEE. CDR3 length: 14 residues. CDR3 DNA sequence: TGTGCCAGCAGCTTCAGCGGGAGCCAAGAGACCCAGTACTTC. It is translated as CASSFSGSQETQYF.

The V and J genes are TRBV19 and TRBJ2-1; 8 nucleotides line up with TRBD2. CDR1 and CDR2 (germline): LNHDA, SQIVND (reference sequence). The junction had 11 bases not matched to a gene; V was cut back by 7 bases and J by 6 bases. The CDR3 runs to 15 residues. The CDR3 bases are TGTGCCAGTACCCTAACAGCGGGAGCCTCCAATGAGCAGTTCTTC. Protein product: CASTLTAGASNEQFF.

The chain is built from TRBV7-9 and TRBJ1-6; 9 bases map to TRBD1. CDR1 is SEHNR and CDR2 is FQNEAQ in the germline V gene (reference sequence). The CDR3 runs to 14 residues. Germline trimming cut 4 bases from V and 7 bases from J; bases unmatched to any gene: 2. CDR3 sequence (DNA): TGTGCCAGCAGCTCGGACAGGGGCAATTCACCCCTCCACTTT. Translation: CASSSDRGNSPLHF.

This clone was counted between two and nine times. V gene TRBV27 combines with J gene TRBJ2-7; 9 positions match TRBD2. Per germline, CDR1 MNHEY and CDR2 SMNVEV (reference sequence). The V gene end was trimmed by 5 bases and the J gene end by 5 bases; junction bases not matched to a gene: 4. The CDR3 runs to 13 residues. CDR3: CASSPGLAHEQYV. The CDR3 nucleotides read TGTGCCAGCAGTCCGGGACTAGCTCACGAGCAGTACGTC.

This rearrangement joins TRBV4-2 to TRBJ2-7; 10 bases line up with TRBD2. Trimming took 4 bases from V and 3 from J; bases not matched to a gene: 6. Per the germline V gene, CDR1 is LGHNA and CDR2 is YNFKEQ. The CDR3 is 15 residues long. The CDR3 region has the DNA TGTGCCAGCAGCCCCGGTCTAGCGGGGGTCTACGAGCAGTACTTC. Translated, it gives CASSPGLAGVYEQYF.

The rearrangement joins TRBV6-5 to TRBJ1-2, with D possibly matching TRBD1 (5 bases). Per germline, CDR1 MNHEY and CDR2 SVGAGI. The V and J ends lost 4 bases and 7 bases respectively, with 7 bases between them. The CDR3 extends over 11 amino acids. In nucleotides, the CDR3 is TGTGCCAGCAGTTGGGGGGGTGGCTACACCTTC. Translating it yields CASSWGGGYTF.

The chain carries TRBV28 and TRBJ1-1; 7 nucleotides match TRBD1. Germline values: CDR1 MDHEN, CDR2 SYDVKM. The CDR3 extends over 14 amino acids. V was pared by 6 bases and J by 0 bases, with 4 bases of the junction left unmatched. CDR3 DNA sequence: TGTGCCAGCAGCGGAACAGGGGTGAACACTGAAGCTTTCTTT. This sequence encodes CASSGTGVNTEAFF. Combining the CDR3 with reference TRBV28 and TRBJ1-1 gives the whole variable domain DVKVTQSSRYLVKRTGEKVFLECVQDMDHENMFWYRQDPGLGLRLIYFSYDVKMKEKGDIPEGYSVSREKKERFSLILESASTNQTSMYLCASSGTGVNTEAFFGQGTRLTVV.

This clone was recorded a few times. The chain is built from TRBV15 and TRBJ1-3, with D unclear. Germline V gene lookup returns CDR1 LNHNV and CDR2 YYDKDF (reference sequence). The CDR3 sequence is 15 residues long. Trimming took off 5 bases at V and 0 bases at J, with 11 bases between the two ends. As DNA, the CDR3 is TGTGCCACCAGCGGCACAGTGGACTCTGGAAACACCATATATTTT. It codes for CATSGTVDSGNTIYF.

The CDR3 nucleotides are TGCGCCAGCAGCCAAGAGGGACTAGCGGGAGATTCCGAGCAGTACGTC. It yields the protein CASSQEGLAGDSEQYV. The chain couples TRBV4-1 to TRBJ2-7; 14 nucleotides agree with TRBD2. The trim removed 0 bases at V and 6 bases at J, leaving 4 bases unmatched. Germline loops: CDR1 MGHRA, CDR2 YSYEKL. The CDR3 is made up of 16 amino acids.

CDR3 nucleotide sequence: TGTGCCACCTTACAGGGACCCCAAGAGACCCAGTACTTC. This encodes CATLQGPQETQYF. The chain is built from TRBV15 and TRBJ2-5; possibly TRBD1 for D (6 bases). Germline CDR1 is LNHNV and CDR2 is YYDKDF (reference sequence). V shed 8 bases and J shed 1 base, with 11 bases lying between them. The CDR3 spans 13 residues.

Only one count was recorded for this clone. The chain uses TRBV25-1 and TRBJ2-5; D is possibly TRBD1 (6 bases). The germline CDR1 and CDR2 sequences are MGHDK and SYGVNS. V was clipped by 6 bases and J by 2 bases, with 10 bases between them. CDR3 length equals 13 residues. The CDR3 loop reads CASSPGQQETQYF. CDR3 coding DNA: TGTGCCAGCAGCCCGGGACAACAAGAGACCCAGTACTTC.

The chain recombines TRBV27 with TRBJ2-1, with a possible D match to TRBD2 (5 bases). This CDR3 is built from 13 residues. Germline CDR1 reads MNHEY; CDR2 reads SMNVEV (reference sequence). V was cut by 5 bases and J by 8 bases, with 13 bases left in between. The CDR3 nucleotides read TGTGCCAGCAGTACTCGGGAAGGGTATGAGCAGTTCTTC. Protein product: CASSTREGYEQFF.

This chain uses TRBV5-1 with TRBJ1-6; 11 bases are shared with TRBD1. This CDR3 is 15 amino acids long. V was pared by 0 bases and J by 10 bases, with 3 bases of the junction left unmatched. The germline CDR1 and CDR2 sequences are SGHRS and YFSETQ. CDR3 protein: CASSLGTGGDSPLHF. The CDR3 DNA reads TGCGCCAGCAGCTTGGGGACAGGGGGCGACTCACCCCTCCACTTT.

This clone was counted a few times. This chain connects TRBV27 to TRBJ1-1, with D tentatively TRBD1 (6 bases). The CDR3 has 17 amino acids. V lost 4 bases, J lost 3 bases, and 21 bases lay in between. Looked up from germline, CDR1 is MNHEY and CDR2 is SMNVEV (reference sequence). The CDR3: CASSSQKVTGIHTEAFF. CDR3 nucleotide sequence: TGTGCCAGCAGTTCCCAGAAGGTGACAGGAATACACACTGAAGCTTTCTTT.

The V and J genes are TRBV6-4 and TRBJ2-6; TRBD1 is a possible D gene (5 bases). Trimming took 0 bases from V and 2 from J, leaving 8 bases between them. This CDR3 spans 16 amino acids. CDR1 is MRHNA, CDR2 SNTAGT, per germline. In DNA, the CDR3 is TGTGCCAGCAGTGACTCAAAGGGGACTGGGGCCAACGTCCTGACTTTC. Amino acid sequence: CASSDSKGTGANVLTF.

This chain uses TRBV7-2 with TRBJ2-5; TRBD2 aligns across 9 bases. CDR3 size: 18 residues. The junction had 11 bases not matched to a gene; V was cut back by 1 base and J by 2 bases. Germline lookup yields CDR1 SGHTA and CDR2 FQGNSA. The CDR3, as DNA: TGTGCCAGCAGCTTAGGGATAGGGCTAGCGGGAATTCAAGAGACCCAGTACTTC. It encodes CASSLGIGLAGIQETQYF.

The V gene is TRBV4-3, the J gene TRBJ2-5; D gene unclear. V was cut by 0 bases and J by 4 bases, with 12 bases left in between. The CDR3 extends over 15 amino acids. Per the germline V gene, CDR1 is LGHNA and CDR2 is YSLEER. CDR3: CASSQDLGPRETQYF. CDR3 in DNA: TGCGCCAGCAGCCAAGATCTGGGCCCCAGAGAGACCCAGTACTTC.

The chain links TRBV28 to TRBJ1-4; D remains ambiguous. The CDR3 sequence is 14 residues long. In germline, CDR1 is MDHEN, CDR2 SYDVKM. Between the trimmed V and J ends, which lost 3 bases and 2 bases, there was a span of 7 bases. CDR3 sequence: CASSFSGTNEKLFF. The CDR3 region has the DNA TGTGCCAGCAGTTTTAGTGGTACTAATGAAAAACTGTTTTTT.

The chain's CDR3 is CASSQDGILGTGELFF. CDR3 nucleotides: TGCGCCAGCAGCCAAGACGGGATTTTAGGTACCGGGGAGCTGTTTTTT. The chain uses TRBV4-3 and TRBJ2-2; a weak D match, TRBD2 (5 bases). Germline V lookup: CDR1 LGHNA, CDR2 YSLEER. With 0 bases removed from V and 5 bases from J, the gap between germline ends came to 13 bases. The CDR3 contains 16 residues.

The V gene is TRBV5-4, the J gene TRBJ2-3, with 8 bases identical to TRBD2. CDR1 and CDR2 from the germline V gene are SGHNT and YYREEE (reference sequence). This CDR3 is 16 amino acids long. V lost 2 bases and J lost 2; bases outside the gene matches: 7. The DNA for the CDR3 is TGTGCCAGCAGCTTTGGGGTAGCGGGACCCACAGATACGCAGTATTTT. It specifies CASSFGVAGPTDTQYF.

This clone has just one count. V and J are TRBV11-3 and TRBJ2-1, with D perhaps TRBD2 (6 bases). This CDR3 region has 14 residues. Trimming shortened V by 5 bases and J by 8 bases, and 16 bases separated the two germline ends. Germline-derived CDR1 and CDR2 are SGHNT and YENEEA. CDR3 in amino acids: CASSTSQQRDEQFF. As DNA, the CDR3 is TGTGCCAGCAGCACTAGCCAACAAAGGGATGAGCAGTTCTTC.

This chain uses TRBV19 with TRBJ2-7, with unresolved D. CDR1 is LNHDA and CDR2 is SQIVND in the germline V gene (reference sequence). The CDR3 covers 12 residues. The V end was cut by 2 bases, the J end by 7 bases, with 9 bases between. CDR3 in amino acids: CASSIPRGEQYF. Here the CDR3 DNA reads TGTGCCAGTAGTATACCCCGAGGTGAGCAGTACTTC. The full variable domain, completed using reference TRBV19 and TRBJ2-7, is DGGITQSPKYLFRKEGQNVTLSCEQNLNHDAMYWYRQDPGQGLRLIYYSQIVNDFQKGDIAEGYSVSREKKESFPLTVTSAQKNPTAFYLCASSIPRGEQYFGPGTRLTVT.

The chain joins TRBV7-3 to TRBJ2-1; D is possibly TRBD2 (7 bases). The V end was cut by 5 bases, the J end by 8 bases, with 19 bases between. Per germline, CDR1 SGHTA and CDR2 FQGTGA. This CDR3 has 15 residues. The CDR3 DNA reads as TGTGCCAGCAGCCAGGGGCTAGCGGAGAGGGATGAGCAGTTCTTC. It yields the protein CASSQGLAERDEQFF.

V is TRBV4-1 and J is TRBJ1-5; D remains ambiguous. The germline V gene encodes CDR1 MGHRA and CDR2 YSYEKL. V dropped 4 bases and J dropped 0 bases, with 13 bases sitting between them. CDR3 size: 16 residues. The CDR3 sequence: CASSPMGGNSNQPQHF. In DNA form, the CDR3 reads TGCGCCAGCAGCCCCATGGGAGGGAATAGCAATCAGCCCCAGCATTTT.

The V and J genes are TRBV11-2 and TRBJ1-4, with D tentatively TRBD1 (6 bases). This CDR3 comprises 15 residues. Germline V gene lookup returns CDR1 SGHAT and CDR2 FQNNGV. V was clipped by 1 base and J by 12 bases, with 18 bases between them. In DNA, the CDR3 is TGTGCCAGCAGCTTAGTGATGGGGGCGCAGGCGGAACTGTTTTTT. This codes for CASSLVMGAQAELFF.

The V call is TRBV27, the J call TRBJ2-2; possibly TRBD1 for D (6 bases). The ends were cut back, 1 base at V and 0 bases at J, with 9 bases in the middle. Germline-derived CDR1 and CDR2 are MNHEY and SMNVEV (reference sequence). The CDR3 runs to 16 residues. The CDR3 spells CASSLWGPSNTGELFF. Written as DNA, the CDR3 is TGTGCCAGCAGTTTATGGGGGCCTTCGAACACCGGGGAGCTGTTTTTT.

In its sample, this clone was seen a few times. The V gene is TRBV5-4, the J gene TRBJ2-3; D may be TRBD1 (5 bases). Germline V gene lookup returns CDR1 SGHNT and CDR2 YYREEE (reference sequence). Trimming removed 7 bases at V and 2 bases at J, with 20 bases between. The CDR3 covers 16 residues. The DNA for the CDR3 is TGTGCCAGCGCCCCTGGGGCCGCTGGGATCACAGATACGCAGTATTTT. It is translated as CASAPGAAGITDTQYF.

The chain couples TRBV6-5 to TRBJ2-2; 7 nucleotides match TRBD2. The CDR3 extends over 15 amino acids. Germline loops: CDR1 MNHEY, CDR2 SVGAGI. The junction had 7 bases not matched to a gene; V was cut back by 2 bases and J by 7 bases. The CDR3 DNA is TGTGCCAGCAGTTACACAGGCGGGGGAGGCGGGGAGCTGTTTTTT. Translation: CASSYTGGGGGELFF.

This rearrangement joins TRBV9 to TRBJ1-2; possible D gene TRBD1, 5 bases. This CDR3 is built from 12 residues. V was clipped by 0 bases and J by 7 bases, with 7 bases between them. CDR1 and CDR2 from the germline V gene are SGDLS and YYNGEE. DNA for the CDR3: TGTGCCAGCAGCGTAGGGGGCCCTGGCTACACCTTC. It encodes CASSVGGPGYTF.